The entry that follows covers one T cell receptor (beta chain) sequence. The CDR3 length is 12 residues. The trim removed 3 bases at V and 11 bases at J, leaving 6 bases unmatched. In germline, CDR1 is SGHAT, CDR2 FQNNGV. The method was immunoSEQ multiplex PCR; TCRdb's version includes in-frame clones alone and lacks a portion of them. The data contain some 120,000 clones, over 75% of them singletons. This sample stems from a study of blood T cell repertoires in COVID-19. The chain joins TRBV11-2 to TRBJ1-1; TRBD1 matches at 7 bases. Sequencing was performed on peripheral blood. The TCR originated in a man in his fifties or sixties with acute or convalescent COVID-19. This CDR3 reads CASSFDRDDAFF. The CDR3 DNA reads TGTGCCAGCAGCTTCGACAGGGATGACGCTTTCTTT.